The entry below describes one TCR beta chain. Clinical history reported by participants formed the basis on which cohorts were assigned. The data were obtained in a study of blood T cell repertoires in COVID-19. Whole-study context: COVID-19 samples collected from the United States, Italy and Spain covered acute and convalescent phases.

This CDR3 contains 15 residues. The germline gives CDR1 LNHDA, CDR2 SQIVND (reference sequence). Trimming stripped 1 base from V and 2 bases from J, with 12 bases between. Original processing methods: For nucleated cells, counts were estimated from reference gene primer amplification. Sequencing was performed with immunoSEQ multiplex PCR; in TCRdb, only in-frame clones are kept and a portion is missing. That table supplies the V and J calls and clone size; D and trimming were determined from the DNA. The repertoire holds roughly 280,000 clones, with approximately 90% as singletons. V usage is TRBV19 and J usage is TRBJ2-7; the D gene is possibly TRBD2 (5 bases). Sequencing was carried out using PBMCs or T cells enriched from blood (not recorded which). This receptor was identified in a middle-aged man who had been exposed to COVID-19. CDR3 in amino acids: CASSIARTSPYEQYF. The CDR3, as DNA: TGTGCCAGTAGTATAGCCCGGACTTCACCCTACGAGCAGTACTTC.